The 2 T cell receptor beta chains given below trace back to one sample, sequenced in a study of blood T cells in healthy people across ages. It was with a sample-barcoded 5' primer and a J-beta primer mix that a second PCR of about 6 to 12 cycles was run. TCRdb reanalysed the 5' RACE reads using MiXCR and keeps one entry per CDR3 protein. This table holds some 930,000 distinct CDR3 sequences, about 29% found once. These data also featured in a second study, about T cells of mothers and their children.

Specimen: blood. Receptors originate from a woman between 40 and 50 years old in good health.

The rearrangement uses TRBV5-1 and TRBJ2-5; 13 positions agree with TRBD2. This CDR3 contains 16 residues. Unmatched junction bases numbered 14, after V lost 4 bases and J lost 11 bases. Germline V gene data show CDR1 as SGHRS and CDR2 as YFSETQ. CDR3 DNA: TGCGCCAGCAGCGCCGGACTAGCGGGGGAAGTCGATGAGCAGTACTTC. Translating gives CASSAGLAGEVDEQYF.

This clonotype came up a few times. The chain recombines TRBV7-2 with TRBJ2-5; 8 nucleotides agree with TRBD1. This CDR3 is 14 amino acids long. V dropped 5 bases and J dropped 3; count of bases not matched to a gene: 5. Germline CDR1 and CDR2: SGHTA and FQGNSA. This CDR3 reads CASSTQTGEETQYF. The CDR3 DNA sequence: TGTGCCAGCAGCACACAGACAGGGGAAGAGACCCAGTACTTC.